The present TCR beta chain was sequenced within a study of spatial heterogeneity in lung cancer. Study results and limitations: Expanded alpha and beta TCR counts within tumors tracked tumor mutation counts.

This clonotype occurred many times. Its antigen is currently unknown. Using its own MiXCR run on the 5' RACE reads, TCRdb lists one record per CDR3 protein. This repertoire shows more than 10,000 distinct CDR3 sequences, around 5% found once; its top ten account for around 35%. Time point: sample taken at primary tumor resection. The clonotype comes from a male donor with early-stage non-small cell lung cancer. The sequenced sample was lung tumor tissue, obtained at surgery.

CDR3 nucleotides: TGTGCCAGCAGCTCCGGGACAGGGGGTTCCTACGAGCAGTACGTC. Protein product: CASSSGTGGSYEQYV. This chain connects TRBV6-5 to TRBJ2-7, with 11 bases fitting TRBD1. The CDR3 has 15 amino acids. V shed 6 bases, J shed 1 base, and the junction held 5 bases outside the gene matches. Germline V gene data show CDR1 as MNHEY and CDR2 as SVGAGI.